The text below deals with one T cell receptor (beta chain). This entry belongs to a study of blood T cell repertoires in COVID-19. As for the study in general: Material from acute and convalescent COVID-19 was sourced from the United States, Italy and Spain. Sample material is recorded as cDNA or gDNA derived from T cells, B-cell-depleted T cells, or PBMCs.

Study members were between about 18 and 100 years old and lived in 25 or so US regions. TCRdb's table, derived via immunoSEQ multiplex PCR, lists solely in-frame clones and lacks some. The sample lists 130,000 to 150,000 clones, around 87% occurring once. V was pared by 3 bases and J by 3 bases, with 7 bases of the junction left unmatched. From germline, CDR1 is ENHRY and CDR2 SYGVKD. The CDR3 contains 15 residues. The sequenced material came from PBMCs or T cells enriched from blood (not recorded which). The chain has TRBV10-3 and TRBJ2-7, with 8 bases fitting TRBD1. The origin of this receptor is a woman in her thirties with acute COVID-19. The CDR3 coding sequence is TGTGCCATCAGTGAACCCGGACAGGGTGTCTACGAGCAGTACTTC. Its protein is CAISEPGQGVYEQYF.